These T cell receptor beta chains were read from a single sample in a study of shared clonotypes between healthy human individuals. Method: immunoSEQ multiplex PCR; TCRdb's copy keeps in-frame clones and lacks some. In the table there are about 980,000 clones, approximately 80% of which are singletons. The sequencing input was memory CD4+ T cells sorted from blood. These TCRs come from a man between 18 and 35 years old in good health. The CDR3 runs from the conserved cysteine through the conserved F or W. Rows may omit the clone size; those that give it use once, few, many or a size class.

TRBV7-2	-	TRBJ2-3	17	CASSPEVSGKGTDTQYF
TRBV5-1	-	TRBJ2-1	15	CASSWEDRTYNEQFF
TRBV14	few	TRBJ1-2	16	CASSHYTGAEPYGYTF
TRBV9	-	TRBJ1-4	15	CASSVDRATNEKLFF
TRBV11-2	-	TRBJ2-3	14	CASSFGGSTDTQYF
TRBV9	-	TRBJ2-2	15	CASTGSGRNTGELFF
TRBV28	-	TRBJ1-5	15	CASSKDSYSNQPQHF
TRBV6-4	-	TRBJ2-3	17	CASSPEPSRFGTDTQYF
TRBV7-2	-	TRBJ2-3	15	CASSLEGPRRGTQYF
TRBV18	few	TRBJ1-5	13	CASSLRLEQPQHF
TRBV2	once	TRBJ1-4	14	CASSELGSWEKLFF
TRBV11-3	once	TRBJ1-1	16	CASSLVTSGIGTEAFF
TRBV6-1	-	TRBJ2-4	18	CASSEVQEPSRTKNIQYF
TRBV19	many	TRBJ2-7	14	CASSRTGKDYEQYF
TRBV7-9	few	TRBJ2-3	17	CASSFHRDRGIGDTQYF
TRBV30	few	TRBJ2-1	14	CALGGTVSYNEQFF
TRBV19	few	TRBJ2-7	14	CASRAWDGSYEQYF